The clone carrying this TCR beta chain was seen a handful of times. Germline is not matched at one junction end, which may reflect a read error. CDR1 is MNHEY, CDR2 SMNVEV, per germline (reference sequence). The CDR3 has 13 amino acids. This sample stems from a study of radiation and T cells in renal cell carcinoma. Overall study: Nephrectomy followed 15 Gy stereotactic body radiation by 4 weeks.

Indicated time point: baseline pretreatment blood. Treatment here: 15 Gy SBRT to primary tumor, nephrectomy 4 weeks later. TCRdb's table, derived via immunoSEQ multiplex PCR, lists solely in-frame clones and lacks some. In the table there are some 100,000 clones, about 79% of which are singletons. The material was blood, obtained from a patient whose treatment included radiotherapy and nephrectomy. The chain joins TRBV27 to TRBJ2-3; D not certain. The clonotype originates from a man in his fifties or sixties with renal cell carcinoma. The CDR3 sequence: CAISPGFGDTQYF. The CDR3 DNA reads TGTGCCATCAGTCCAGGTTTTGGAGATACGCAGTATTTT.